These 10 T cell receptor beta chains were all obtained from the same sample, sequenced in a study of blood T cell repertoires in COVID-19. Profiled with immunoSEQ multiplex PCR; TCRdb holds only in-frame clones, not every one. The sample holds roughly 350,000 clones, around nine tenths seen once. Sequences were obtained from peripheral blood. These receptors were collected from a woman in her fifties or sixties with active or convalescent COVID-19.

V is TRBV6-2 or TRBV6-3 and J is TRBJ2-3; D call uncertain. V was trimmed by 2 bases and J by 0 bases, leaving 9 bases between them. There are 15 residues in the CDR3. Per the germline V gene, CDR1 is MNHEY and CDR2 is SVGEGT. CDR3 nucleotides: TGTGCCAGCAGTTACCGTTCGGGTAGCACAGATACGCAGTATTTT. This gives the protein CASSYRSGSTDTQYF.

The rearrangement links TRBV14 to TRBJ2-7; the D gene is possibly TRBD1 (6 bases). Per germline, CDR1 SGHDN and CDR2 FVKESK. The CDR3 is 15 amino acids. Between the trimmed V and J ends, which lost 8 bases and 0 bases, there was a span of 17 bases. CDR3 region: CASSLTDRSSYEQYF. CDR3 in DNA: TGTGCCAGCTCTCTCACCGACAGGTCCTCCTACGAGCAGTACTTC.

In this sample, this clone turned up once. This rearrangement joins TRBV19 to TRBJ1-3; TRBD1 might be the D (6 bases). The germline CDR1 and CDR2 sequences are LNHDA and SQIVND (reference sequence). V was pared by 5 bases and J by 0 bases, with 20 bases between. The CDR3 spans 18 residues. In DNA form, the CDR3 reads TGTGCCAGTAGTGAGTTGGGGCAGGGGCTAAGCTCTGGAAACACCATATATTTT. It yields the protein CASSELGQGLSSGNTIYF.

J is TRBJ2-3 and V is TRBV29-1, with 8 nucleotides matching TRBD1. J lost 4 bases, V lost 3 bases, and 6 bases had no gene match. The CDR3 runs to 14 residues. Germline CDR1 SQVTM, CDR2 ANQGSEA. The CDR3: CSVEGTGAPDTQYF. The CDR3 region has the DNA TGCAGCGTTGAGGGGACAGGTGCCCCAGATACGCAGTATTTT.

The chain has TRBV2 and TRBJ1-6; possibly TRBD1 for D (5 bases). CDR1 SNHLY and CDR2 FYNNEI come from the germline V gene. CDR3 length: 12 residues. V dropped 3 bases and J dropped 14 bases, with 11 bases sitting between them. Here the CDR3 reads CASSDDRGSLHF. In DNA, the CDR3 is TGTGCCAGCAGTGATGACCGGGGGTCCCTCCACTTT.

CDR3 nucleotides: TGTGCCATCAGAGCCGGGACTGAAGCTTTCTTT. The encoded protein is CAIRAGTEAFF. The chain couples TRBV10-3 to TRBJ1-1; D remains unclear. V was cut by 6 bases and J by 5 bases, with 7 bases left in between. Germline V gene data show CDR1 as ENHRY and CDR2 as SYGVKD. This CDR3 spans 11 amino acids.

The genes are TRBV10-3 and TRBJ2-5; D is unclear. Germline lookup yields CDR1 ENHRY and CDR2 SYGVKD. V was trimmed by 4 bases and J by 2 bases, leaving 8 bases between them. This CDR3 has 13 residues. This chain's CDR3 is CAISAGPQETQYF. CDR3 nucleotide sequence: TGTGCCATCAGTGCCGGTCCACAAGAGACCCAGTACTTC.

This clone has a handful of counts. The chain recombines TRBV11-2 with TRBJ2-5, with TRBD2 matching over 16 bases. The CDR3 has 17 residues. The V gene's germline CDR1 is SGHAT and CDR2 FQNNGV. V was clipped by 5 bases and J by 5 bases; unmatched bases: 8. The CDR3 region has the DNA TGTGCCAGCAGCCCACAGGGACTAGCGGGAGGGGCTGAGACCCAGTACTTC. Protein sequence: CASSPQGLAGGAETQYF.

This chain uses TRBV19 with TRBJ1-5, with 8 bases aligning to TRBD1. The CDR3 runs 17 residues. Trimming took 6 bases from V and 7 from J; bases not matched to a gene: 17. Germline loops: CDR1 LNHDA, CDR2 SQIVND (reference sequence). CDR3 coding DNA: TGTGCCAGTAGAGTAGGGGACAGGACCCTTTCGGGGCAGCCCCAGCATTTT. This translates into CASRVGDRTLSGQPQHF.

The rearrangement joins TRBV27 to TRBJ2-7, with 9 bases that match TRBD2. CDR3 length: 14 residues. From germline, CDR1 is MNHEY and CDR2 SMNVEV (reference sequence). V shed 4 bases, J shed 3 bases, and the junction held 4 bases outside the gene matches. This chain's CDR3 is CASSYSSGNYEQYF. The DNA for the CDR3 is TGTGCCAGCAGTTATTCTAGCGGGAACTACGAGCAGTACTTC.